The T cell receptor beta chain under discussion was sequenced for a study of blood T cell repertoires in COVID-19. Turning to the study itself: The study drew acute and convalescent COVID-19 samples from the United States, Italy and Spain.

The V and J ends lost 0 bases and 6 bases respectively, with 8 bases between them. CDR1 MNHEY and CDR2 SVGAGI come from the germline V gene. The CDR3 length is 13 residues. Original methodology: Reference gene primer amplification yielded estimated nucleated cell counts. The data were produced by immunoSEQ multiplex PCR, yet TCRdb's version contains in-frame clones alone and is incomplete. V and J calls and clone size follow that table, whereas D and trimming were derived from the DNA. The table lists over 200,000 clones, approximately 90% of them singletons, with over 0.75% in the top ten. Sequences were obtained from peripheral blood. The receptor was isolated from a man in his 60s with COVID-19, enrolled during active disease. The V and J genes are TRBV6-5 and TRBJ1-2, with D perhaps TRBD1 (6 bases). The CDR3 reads CASSYSGQNGYTF. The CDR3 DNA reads TGTGCCAGCAGTTACTCCGGACAGAATGGCTACACCTTC.